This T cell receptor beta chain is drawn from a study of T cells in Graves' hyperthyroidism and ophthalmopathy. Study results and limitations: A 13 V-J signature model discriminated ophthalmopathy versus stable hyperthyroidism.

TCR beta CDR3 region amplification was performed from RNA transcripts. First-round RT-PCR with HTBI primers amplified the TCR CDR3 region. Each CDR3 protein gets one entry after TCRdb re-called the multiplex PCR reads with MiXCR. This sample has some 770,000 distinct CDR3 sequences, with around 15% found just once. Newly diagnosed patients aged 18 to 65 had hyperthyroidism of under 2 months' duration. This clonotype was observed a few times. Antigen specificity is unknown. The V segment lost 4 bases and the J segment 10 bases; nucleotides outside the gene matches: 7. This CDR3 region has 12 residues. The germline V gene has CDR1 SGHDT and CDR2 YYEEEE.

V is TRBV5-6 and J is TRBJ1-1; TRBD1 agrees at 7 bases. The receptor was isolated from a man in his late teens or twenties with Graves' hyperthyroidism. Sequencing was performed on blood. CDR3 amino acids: CASSLTRGPAFF. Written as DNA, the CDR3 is TGTGCCAGCAGCCTTACGAGGGGGCCAGCTTTCTTT.